Presented here are 15 T cell receptor beta chains from one specimen sequenced in a study of T-cell reconstitution after alpha-beta-depleted transplantation in children. Library preparation (for TCRbeta) was performed with unique molecular identifiers. A single record per CDR3 protein comes from TCRdb applying MiXCR to the PCR reads. The data show around 700,000 distinct CDR3 sequences, with about an eighth seen just once and about 0.79% held by the top ten. Sequencing used PBMCs, obtained before TCRalphabeta/CD19-depleted stem cell transplant. Receptor source: a girl aged 2 to 9 with congenital amegakaryocytic thrombocytopenia, due to receive a stem cell transplant.

At least ten counts were recorded for this clonotype. The rearrangement joins TRBV27 to TRBJ1-1; D call uncertain. V lost 6 bases, J lost 0 bases, and 8 bases lay in between. Germline CDR1 MNHEY, CDR2 SMNVEV (reference sequence). The CDR3 is 13 residues long. The CDR3 sequence is CASRLLLNTEAFF. Written as DNA, the CDR3 is TGTGCCAGCAGACTTCTCTTGAACACTGAAGCTTTCTTT.

Notes on this clonotype: This clone may be a read error of a much larger clone one base away. V is TRBV20-1 and J is TRBJ1-4, with D uncertain. With 6 bases removed from V and 4 bases from J, the gap between germline ends came to 12 bases. The CDR3 totals 13 residues. Germline assignment: CDR1 DFQATT and CDR2 SNEGSKA (reference sequence). Here the CDR3 DNA reads TGCAGTGCCGGGGTGCAGATTAATGAAAAACTGTTTTTT. It translates to CSAGVQINEKLFF.

This clonotype has ten or more counts. This chain connects TRBV5-4 to TRBJ2-3; possibly TRBD2 for D (6 bases). Trimming removed 5 bases at V and 4 bases at J, with 14 bases between. The germline V gene encodes CDR1 SGHNT and CDR2 YYREEE (reference sequence). This CDR3 is built from 14 residues. The CDR3 is CASSDGRGPDTQYF. The CDR3 bases are TGTGCCAGCAGTGACGGGAGAGGGCCAGATACGCAGTATTTT.

This clonotype showed up many times. The chain combines TRBV7-9 with TRBJ1-2; D gene ambiguous. Germline values: CDR1 SEHNR, CDR2 FQNEAQ (reference sequence). The CDR3 covers 15 residues. V was trimmed by 2 bases and J by 1 base, leaving 11 bases between them. As DNA, the CDR3 is TGTGCCAGCAGCTTAAGGGAGCCCGGTAACTATGGCTACACCTTC. The encoded protein is CASSLREPGNYGYTF.

The CDR3 DNA reads TGTGCCACCAGCAGAGATGTGTCCGATACGCAGTATTTT. Translation gives CATSRDVSDTQYF. This chain joins TRBV15 and TRBJ2-3; D gene unclear. With 0 bases removed from V and 6 bases from J, the gap between germline ends came to 7 bases. Germline V gene data show CDR1 as LNHNV and CDR2 as YYDKDF (reference sequence). There are 13 residues in the CDR3.

To note about this clonotype: A read error may be the cause here, since a much bigger clone is one base away. J is TRBJ2-3 and V is TRBV29-1; D uncertain. CDR3 length equals 16 residues. V was trimmed by 0 bases and J by 1 base, leaving 14 bases between them. Per the germline V gene, CDR1 is SQVTM and CDR2 is ANQGSEA. The CDR3 nucleotides are TGCAGCGTTGAAGATCTGGTGTCCAGCTGCACAGATACGCAGTATTTT. This codes for CSVEDLVSSCTDTQYF.

V usage is TRBV5-5 and J usage is TRBJ2-3; no clear D. V dropped 4 bases and J dropped 5 bases, with 14 bases sitting between them. This CDR3 is 14 amino acids long. Germline V gene sequence: CDR1 SGHKS, CDR2 YYEKEE (reference sequence). CDR3 DNA: TGTGCCAGCAGCGTGGGTAGGAGCCAAGATACGCAGTATTTT. Translation: CASSVGRSQDTQYF.

This clonotype showed up just a few times. J is TRBJ2-5 and V is TRBV7-9; D uncertain. Germline values: CDR1 SEHNR, CDR2 FQNEAQ (reference sequence). This CDR3 spans 14 amino acids. The V end lost 4 bases, the J end lost 2 bases, and 11 bases lay between the germline ends. The CDR3 coding sequence is TGTGCCAGCAGCTCAAGCAAGTTTCAAGAGACCCAGTACTTC. The encoded protein is CASSSSKFQETQYF. Using reference TRBV7-9 and TRBJ2-5 for the parts outside the CDR3, the full variable domain is DTGVSQNPRHKITKRGQNVTFRCDPISEHNRLYWYRQTLGQGPEFLTYFQNEAQLEKSRLLSDRFSAERPKGSFSTLEIQRTEQGDSAMYLCASSSSKFQETQYFGPGTRLLVL.

The genes are TRBV5-5 and TRBJ1-2; 9 bases are shared with TRBD1. CDR1 is SGHKS, CDR2 YYEKEE, per germline (reference sequence). V lost 3 bases to trimming and J lost 7 bases; unmatched junction nucleotides: 10. This CDR3 spans 15 amino acids. The CDR3 region is CASSWTGTGTFGYTF. The CDR3 DNA sequence: TGTGCCAGCAGCTGGACCGGGACAGGGACCTTTGGCTACACCTTC.

This clonotype was recorded many times. The chain uses TRBV29-1 and TRBJ2-3; D gene unclear. Trimming left V 3 bases short and J 3 bases short, with 16 bases between. The germline CDR1 and CDR2 sequences are SQVTM and ANQGSEA. The CDR3 loop spans 15 amino acids. The CDR3 sequence: CSVDTAVVVTDTQYF. CDR3 in DNA: TGCAGCGTTGATACCGCAGTCGTGGTAACAGATACGCAGTATTTT.

This clonotype was seen only a few times. This chain joins TRBV18 and TRBJ1-5, with TRBD1 identical over 8 bases. The junction had 8 bases not matched to a gene; V was cut back by 6 bases and J by 4 bases. The germline gives CDR1 KGHSH, CDR2 LQKENI. The CDR3 consists of 15 residues. In DNA form, the CDR3 reads TGTGCCAGCTCTCAGACAGGGGCAGGGAATCAGCCCCAGCATTTT. Its translation: CASSQTGAGNQPQHF.

This clonotype was recorded a few times. The CDR3 is CASSSDVLQQFF. The CDR3 coding sequence is TGTGCCAGCAGCTCAGATGTCTTACAGCAGTTCTTC. J is TRBJ2-1 and V is TRBV7-9; D remains unclear. The V end was cut by 4 bases, the J end by 11 bases, with 12 bases between. CDR1 and CDR2 (germline): SEHNR, FQNEAQ (reference sequence). The CDR3 is 12 amino acids.

The chain has TRBV11-2 and TRBJ2-7; D unclear. Germline assignment: CDR1 SGHAT and CDR2 FQNNGV. This CDR3 is 13 amino acids long. Trimming pared 5 bases from V and 7 bases from J, leaving 15 bases between. The CDR3 here is CASSPTIKDEQYF. CDR3 bases: TGTGCCAGCAGCCCAACTATAAAGGATGAGCAGTACTTC.

This clonotype was picked up a small number of times. The V gene is TRBV3-1, the J gene TRBJ2-7; possible D gene TRBD1, 5 bases. Looked up from germline, CDR1 is LGHDT and CDR2 is YNNKEL (reference sequence). Trimming shortened V by 4 bases and J by 3 bases, and 16 bases separated the two germline ends. CDR3 size: 15 residues. CDR3: CASSLRQLAHYEQYF. CDR3 bases: TGTGCCAGCAGCCTTCGACAGCTTGCCCACTACGAGCAGTACTTC.

This clonotype was detected only a few times. The rearrangement links TRBV28 to TRBJ1-2; D ambiguous. The CDR3 is made up of 13 amino acids. V was clipped by 8 bases and J by 5 bases, with 15 bases between them. Germline V CDR1 and CDR2: MDHEN, SYDVKM. The CDR3 nucleotides are TGTGCCAGCGGGGAGCCGCTCCCTTATGGCTACACCTTC. Encoded protein: CASGEPLPYGYTF.